This is a list of T cell receptor beta chains from one sample in a study of OX40 agonist ivuxolimab in advanced cancers. Sequencing used immunoSEQ multiplex PCR; TCRdb keeps in-frame clones, though not all of them. The sample has about 110,000 clones, less than 95% seen once. Source: CD4+ or CD8+ T cells sorted from blood, taken in a trial of the OX40 agonist ivuxolimab. The receptors were gathered from an adult with an advanced solid tumor such as melanoma, head and neck, liver or kidney cancer. Both conserved end residues are part of each CDR3. The D gene is left open where the match is weak. Some rows have no size entry. The others give once, few or many, or a class for an expanded clone.

j_call clone_size v_call d_call cdr3_nt cdr3_aa
TRBJ1-3 - TRBV5-1 - TGCGCCAGCAGCCCATCCACTACAGGGACTGGAAACACCATATATTTT CASSPSTTGTGNTIYF
TRBJ2-1 - TRBV18 - TGTGCCAGCTCACAATTGGCTGGGGTAAATAATGAGCAGTTCTTC CASSQLAGVNNEQFF
TRBJ1-2 few TRBV19 - TGTGCCAGTAGCCCACTCGGAGGCTATGGCTACACCTTC CASSPLGGYGYTF
TRBJ1-2 - TRBV6-5 TRBD1 TGTGCCAGCAGGCCCAGCGCAGGGGGCTATGGCTACACCTTC CASRPSAGGYGYTF
TRBJ2-2 - TRBV6-5 - TGTGCCAGCAGTCAGGGTGTCAGGGAGCTGTTTTTT CASSQGVRELFF
TRBJ2-7 - TRBV7-2 - TGTGCCAGCAGCCCCATGGGCTACGAGCAGTACTTC CASSPMGYEQYF
TRBJ2-3 - TRBV5-1 TRBD2 TGCGCCAGCAGTCTCCCTAGCGGGGGGGCATTGGGTACAGATACGCAGTATTTT CASSLPSGGALGTDTQYF
TRBJ2-5 - TRBV18 - TGTGCCAGCTCACCTGCAAATAAAGAGACCCAGTACTTC CASSPANKETQYF
TRBJ2-2 - TRBV6-1 - TGTGCCAGCAAGGGGGGCCCGAACACCGGGGAGCTGTTTTTT CASKGGPNTGELFF
TRBJ2-3 - TRBV2 - TGTGCCAGCAGTGAAAATCGACCGGGTGATACGCAGTATTTT CASSENRPGDTQYF
TRBJ2-5 - TRBV4-2 - TGTGCCAGCACGAGCGGGCCTAGCCCCGCGGAGACCCAGTACTTC CASTSGPSPAETQYF
TRBJ2-7 once TRBV15 - TGTGCCACCAGCAGAGAGGCAGGGGCCTACGAGCAGTACTTC CATSREAGAYEQYF
TRBJ1-2 - TRBV5-1 - TGCGCCAGCCGACCTACAGCTTTATCCTTAGACTACACCTTC CASRPTALSLDYTF
TRBJ2-1 - TRBV5-1 TRBD2 TGCGCCAGCAGTAGAGCGGGGACCTACAATGAGCAGTTCTTC CASSRAGTYNEQFF
TRBJ2-1 - TRBV28 - TGTGCCAGCAGTTTAGTGGGCAGGGTATACAATGAGCAGTTCTTC CASSLVGRVYNEQFF
TRBJ2-7 - TRBV7-8 - TGTGCCAGCAGCTTATTCCCAGGGACCTACGAGCAGTACTTC CASSLFPGTYEQYF
TRBJ2-7 - TRBV6-5 - TGTGCCAGCAGTCCCGGAAGCAGTCCCTACGAGCAGTACTTC CASSPGSSPYEQYF
TRBJ1-5 - TRBV27 TRBD1 TGTGCCAGCAGTTCACAGGGGGCAAATCAGCCCCAGCATTTT CASSSQGANQPQHF
TRBJ1-2 - TRBV28 - TGTGCCAGCAGTCGTAGAGGGGTCAGTTTAAACTATGGCTACACCTTC CASSRRGVSLNYGYTF
TRBJ2-2 - TRBV10-3 TRBD1 TGTGCCATCAGTGAGTCGAACCAGGGGGCCACCGGGGAGCTGTTTTTT CAISESNQGATGELFF
TRBJ2-3 - TRBV6-6 - TGTGCCAGCATCCCCCGGTCTAGCACAGATACGCAGTATTTT CASIPRSSTDTQYF
TRBJ1-5 - TRBV19 - TGTGCCAGTAGTATACGAGGGACCGATAGCAATCAGCCCCAGCATTTT CASSIRGTDSNQPQHF
TRBJ2-5 - TRBV15 - TGTGCCACCAGCAGAGAATGGCAGACCCAGTACTTC CATSREWQTQYF
TRBJ2-5 - TRBV9 - TGTGCCAGCAGCGTAGCTCAGGGGCGGGAGACCCAGTACTTC CASSVAQGRETQYF
TRBJ1-5 - TRBV19 TRBD1 TGTGCCAGTAGTATGGCCCGGACAGGGTATATTCAGCCCCAGCATTTT CASSMARTGYIQPQHF
TRBJ2-1 few TRBV2 - TGTGCCAGCAGTGAGGGGCAGCCTTACAATGAGCAGTTCTTC CASSEGQPYNEQFF
TRBJ2-1 - TRBV5-1 - TGCGCCAGCAGCTTGGACTCGCCGGGCATCAATGAGCAGTTCTTC CASSLDSPGINEQFF
TRBJ2-5 - TRBV6-1 TRBD1 TGTGCCAGCAGTTGGACAGGGTGGCAAGAGACCCAGTACTTC CASSWTGWQETQYF
TRBJ1-2 - TRBV2 TRBD1 TGTGCCAGCAGGATGTCCGGACAGGGTACGGCCGGCTACACCTTC CASRMSGQGTAGYTF
TRBJ2-5 - TRBV7-8 - TGTGCCACCCTAGGGCAGGCCCAGTACTTC CATLGQAQYF
TRBJ1-5 - TRBV19 - TGTGCCAGTAGTATTGCTGGCGCTCAGCCCCAGCATTTT CASSIAGAQPQHF
TRBJ1-2 - TRBV4-3 - TGCGCCAGCAGCCAAGATAACCCCAGCACTAACTATGGCTACACCTTC CASSQDNPSTNYGYTF
TRBJ1-1 - TRBV6-5 - TGTGCCAGCAGCCAAATAGGTGGCACTGAAGCTTTCTTT CASSQIGGTEAFF
TRBJ1-1 - TRBV9 TRBD1 TGTGCCAGCGCGAAACAGGGGGCGAACACTGAAGCTTTCTTT CASAKQGANTEAFF
TRBJ1-2 - TRBV5-1 - TGCGCCAGCGGACCGGACAGTAACTATGGCTACACCTTC CASGPDSNYGYTF
TRBJ2-2 - TRBV10-3 - TGTGCCATCAGTGAGAGCAGAGCCACCGGGGAGCTGTTTTTT CAISESRATGELFF
TRBJ2-5 - TRBV5-5 - TGTGCCAGCAGCTTGGGAGTTGCGGGGAATCAAGAGACCCAGTACTTC CASSLGVAGNQETQYF
TRBJ2-7 - TRBV28 - TGTGCCAGCAGTCCGGTAGGGCCGGGCGAGCAGTACTTC CASSPVGPGEQYF
TRBJ1-1 - TRBV14 - TGTGCCAGCAGCCAAATACAGGGTGGAACTGAAGCTTTCTTT CASSQIQGGTEAFF
TRBJ2-7 - TRBV18 TRBD2 TGTGCCAGCTCACCTCGTGGCCGGGGGGCCTACGAGCAGTACTTC CASSPRGRGAYEQYF
TRBJ1-2 - TRBV6-6 - TGTGCCAGCAGTTACCTAGGTGGTAGCTATGGCTACACCTTC CASSYLGGSYGYTF
TRBJ2-3 - TRBV4-3 TRBD1 TGCGCCAGCAGCCAAGGGACCGGGACAGGCCGCACAGATACGCAGTATTTT CASSQGTGTGRTDTQYF
TRBJ2-2 - TRBV7-6 - TGTGCCAGCAGCCCGACCTCAAACACCGGGGAGCTGTTTTTT CASSPTSNTGELFF
TRBJ1-3 once TRBV10-1 - TGCGCCAGCAGCCCGAACTCTGGAAACACCATATATTTT CASSPNSGNTIYF
TRBJ2-1 - TRBV4-2 TRBD1 TGTGCCAGCAGCCAAGGGACAGGGCTTTTCAATGAGCAGTTCTTC CASSQGTGLFNEQFF
TRBJ2-7 - TRBV18 - TGTGCCAGCTCACCAAGCACAGGACTATCCTACGAGCAGTACTTC CASSPSTGLSYEQYF
TRBJ1-5 - TRBV10-3 TRBD1 TGTGCCACTGGACAGGGGAATCAGCCCCAGCATTTT CATGQGNQPQHF
TRBJ2-6 - TRBV6-5 - TGTGCCAGCAGCGGCTGGGGGTCTGGGGCCAACGTCCTGACTTTC CASSGWGSGANVLTF
TRBJ2-2 - TRBV5-1 - TGCGCCAGCAGCGTCCAATCGGACGGGGAGCTGTTTTTT CASSVQSDGELFF
TRBJ1-4 - TRBV5-5 TRBD1 TGTGCCAGCAGCAAGGGACAGGTTGGCGAAAAACTGTTTTTT CASSKGQVGEKLFF
TRBJ1-1 - TRBV4-1 - TGCGCCAGCAGCCAAGATAGGGAGGGCACTGAAGCTTTCTTT CASSQDREGTEAFF
TRBJ2-7 - TRBV25-1 TRBD1 TGTGCCAGCAGTGAATCCGGGACAGGCCCCTACGAGCAGTACTTC CASSESGTGPYEQYF
TRBJ2-6 - TRBV5-1 TRBD1 TGCGCCAGCAGCCGTCGCGACGGACAGGGGGCTGGGGCCAACGTCCTGACTTTC CASSRRDGQGAGANVLTF
TRBJ2-2 - TRBV4-3 TRBD2 TGCGCCAGCAGGATTGGGGGGGGCACCGGGGAGCTGTTTTTT CASRIGGGTGELFF
TRBJ2-3 - TRBV13 TRBD2 TGTGCCAGCAGCGTAAAACCTAGCGGGGGCACAGATACGCAGTATTTT CASSVKPSGGTDTQYF